This T cell receptor (beta chain) was recovered during a study of regulatory T cells in long-lasting Graves disease. Study in general: For under 3 months, newly diagnosed Graves' patients had been taking antithyroid drugs. Findings and limits, study-wide: In persistent patients, shared public clonotypes (roughly 2,800) outnumbered those in new patients (roughly 870).

Arm-PCR of CDR3 regions and iRepertoire HTBI primers were used to build TCR beta libraries. TCRdb re-called the multiplex PCR reads with MiXCR, one entry per CDR3 protein. The table lists around 400,000 distinct CDR3 sequences, 10% to 15% of them singletons. The time point was: newly diagnosed GD, antithyroid drugs for less than 3 months. Scientists built the TCR library using RNA that was extracted from PBMCs. Germline-derived CDR1 and CDR2 are SGHNT and YYREEE (reference sequence). The CDR3 is 16 amino acids. V shed 0 bases and J shed 0 bases, with 10 bases lying between them. At least ten counts were recorded for this clonotype. Its antigen is unidentified. A further study also used this sample, focusing on T cells in Graves' hyperthyroidism and ophthalmopathy. This second study says: Researchers ran a first-round RT-PCR on the TCR CDR3 using the HTBI primer set. Ophthalmopathy and stable hyperthyroidism were separated by a 13 V-J model.

This chain uses TRBV5-4 with TRBJ2-1; D gene uncertain. This clonotype was obtained from a woman in her late teens or twenties with Graves disease. Sequenced material: peripheral blood mononuclear cells (PBMCs), taken at new diagnosis, from a patient treated with antithyroid drugs. CDR3 amino acids: CASSLEGDSSYNEQFF. The CDR3 DNA follows: TGTGCCAGCAGCTTGGAAGGCGATAGCTCCTACAATGAGCAGTTCTTC. The entire variable domain, with the rest obtained from reference TRBV5-4 and TRBJ2-1, is as follows: ETGVTQSPTHLIKTRGQQVTLRCSSQSGHNTVSWYQQALGQGPQFIFQYYREEENGRGNFPPRFSGLQFPNYSSELNVNALELDDSALYLCASSLEGDSSYNEQFFGPGTRLTVL.